These 5 T cell receptor beta chains share one sample of origin, sequenced in a study of patients and donors after allogeneic stem cell transplantation. TCRdb reanalysed the RT-PCR reads using MiXCR and keeps one entry per CDR3 protein. Of 70,000 to 100,000 distinct CDR3 sequences in the sample, roughly 4.9% are singletons; the top ten hold 2.6%. Source material: blood, either unsorted or a sorted T cell fraction (not recorded which). Receptor source: a human donor who was either an allogeneic HSCT recipient or a stem cell or donor lymphocyte infusion donor (not recorded which). It is not recorded whose cells these are; they may come from a transplant donor.

The rearrangement joins TRBV5-8 to TRBJ2-3; a weak D match, TRBD1 (6 bases). Trimming cost V 0 bases and J 1 base, with 12 bases left between them. This CDR3 region has 16 residues. CDR1 SGHTS and CDR2 YDEGEE come from the germline V gene. This CDR3 is CASSLGARGGTDTQYF. The DNA of the CDR3 is TGTGCCAGCAGCTTGGGCGCCAGGGGTGGCACAGATACGCAGTATTTT.

This clonotype was observed at least ten times. The gene calls are TRBV12-3 or TRBV12-4 and TRBJ1-1; D is undetermined. V lost 3 bases, J lost 2 bases, and 10 bases lay in between. This CDR3 comprises 14 residues. DNA of the CDR3: TGTGCCAGCAGTTTGTGGCGGGAAAACACTGAAGCTTTCTTT. Protein product: CASSLWRENTEAFF.

The sample holds many counts of this clonotype. The chain combines TRBV7-2 with TRBJ2-3; unclear D gene. CDR3 length: 14 amino acids. Between the trimmed V and J ends, which lost 1 base and 6 bases, there was a span of 11 bases. Germline values: CDR1 SGHTA, CDR2 FQGNSA. The CDR3 nucleotides read TGTGCCAGCAGCTTAGTTTTTAGGTCGGATACGCAGTATTTT. The encoded protein is CASSLVFRSDTQYF.

This clonotype occurred many times. This sequence joins TRBV2 and TRBJ2-2; D is undetermined. Trimming took off 4 bases at V and 4 bases at J, with 16 bases between the two ends. Germline V CDR1 and CDR2: SNHLY, FYNNEI. The CDR3 sequence is 16 residues long. DNA for the CDR3: TGTGCCAGCAGTGTCGGACCGCCGAGGATCACCGGGGAGCTGTTTTTT. Translation: CASSVGPPRITGELFF.

The table lists this clonotype with many counts. This chain links TRBV6-2 or TRBV6-3 with TRBJ1-4; possible D gene TRBD1, 5 bases. Germline CDR1 is MNHEY and CDR2 is SVGEGT. The V and J ends lost 0 bases and 3 bases respectively, with 5 bases between them. This CDR3 is built from 14 residues. The CDR3 nucleotides read TGTGCCAGCAGTTACTCGACAGCTAATGAAAAACTGTTTTTT. This translates into CASSYSTANEKLFF.